What follows are 9 T cell receptor beta chains derived from one specimen sequenced in a study of shared T cell receptors in the human thymus. Generated by immunoSEQ multiplex PCR, the TCRdb table keeps only in-frame clones and is missing some. Of approximately 660,000 clones in the sample, around nine tenths were seen once. This same sample was also part of a study on human thymus T cells.

The sequencing sample was made of thymocytes. All receptors derive from a boy in the first two years of life with a congenital heart defect.

The J gene is TRBJ2-7, the V gene TRBV4-1, with 8 bases identical to TRBD1. This CDR3 has 15 residues. CDR1 is MGHRA, CDR2 YSYEKL, per germline. The ends lost 0 bases at V and 5 bases at J; junction bases unmatched: 6. CDR3: CASSQDRGQKNEQYF. The CDR3 coding sequence is TGCGCCAGCAGCCAAGACAGGGGGCAGAAGAACGAGCAGTACTTC.

This sequence joins TRBV6-5 and TRBJ2-1; TRBD1 is a possible D gene (5 bases). Germline CDR1 and CDR2: MNHEY and SVGAGI. The CDR3 covers 15 residues. The V and J ends lost 8 bases and 7 bases respectively, with 21 bases between them. The DNA of the CDR3 is TGTGCCAGCCGTAAAGGGGCAGGGCAAAGGAATGAGCAGTTCTTC. Its protein product is CASRKGAGQRNEQFF.

The V call is TRBV2, the J call TRBJ1-2, with 8 positions matching TRBD1. The length of the CDR3 is 16 residues. With 7 bases clipped from V and 3 bases from J, the junction kept 13 bases outside the gene matches. Germline-derived CDR1 and CDR2 are SNHLY and FYNNEI. This chain's CDR3 is CASNAGGLLGHYGYTF. In nucleotides, the CDR3 is TGTGCCAGCAATGCAGGGGGCCTACTGGGTCACTATGGCTACACCTTC. Based on the CDR3 plus reference TRBV2 and TRBJ1-2, the full variable domain is EPEVTQTPSHQVTQMGQEVILRCVPISNHLYFYWYRQILGQKVEFLVSFYNNEISEKSEIFDDQFSVERPDGSNFTLKIRSTKLEDSAMYFCASNAGGLLGHYGYTFGSGTRLTVV.

The chain recombines TRBV10-3 with TRBJ1-5; D is unresolved. The CDR3 length is 14 residues. Germline-derived CDR1 and CDR2 are ENHRY and SYGVKD. V lost 0 bases to trimming and J lost 2 bases, with 5 bases between them. The DNA for the CDR3 is TGTGCCATCAGTGAGTCGCAGGGCAATCAGCCCCAGCATTTT. The encoded protein is CAISESQGNQPQHF.

This chain connects TRBV14 to TRBJ2-7; 8 bases match TRBD2. Germline V gene data show CDR1 as SGHDN and CDR2 as FVKESK. The CDR3 totals 15 residues. V lost 3 bases to trimming and J lost 2 bases; unmatched junction nucleotides: 6. The CDR3 DNA reads as TGTGCCAGCAGCCACTTGACTAGCGCAACCTACGAGCAGTACTTC. Translating it yields CASSHLTSATYEQYF.

A few counts support this clone. In DNA form, the CDR3 reads TGTGCCAGCAGTTACCGGGGGGATGGCTACACCTTC. Translation gives CASSYRGDGYTF. The V and J genes are TRBV6-6 and TRBJ1-2; the D gene is possibly TRBD1 (5 bases). The CDR3 extends over 12 amino acids. Trimming removed 2 bases at V and 6 bases at J, with 7 bases between. Germline CDR1 is MNHNY and CDR2 is SVGAGI (reference sequence).

The J gene is TRBJ2-5, the V gene TRBV29-1; weak D call: TRBD2 (6 bases). Per germline, CDR1 SQVTM and CDR2 ANQGSEA. V shed 6 bases and J shed 1 base, with 18 bases lying between them. The CDR3 totals 15 residues. DNA of the CDR3: TGCAGCGTGGAGATTCGTGGCGGGGTCCAAGAGACCCAGTACTTC. This encodes CSVEIRGGVQETQYF.

The V gene is TRBV4-3, the J gene TRBJ2-1; D call uncertain. Trimming removed 0 bases at V and 7 bases at J, with 19 bases between. CDR3 length equals 17 residues. Germline CDR1 reads LGHNA; CDR2 reads YSLEER. CDR3 sequence (DNA): TGCGCCAGCAGCCAAGAATACCCTTTGCCGTACATGAATGAGCAGTTCTTC. Translated, it gives CASSQEYPLPYMNEQFF.

J is TRBJ2-1 and V is TRBV6-5; TRBD1 agrees at 8 bases. The CDR3 covers 14 residues. CDR1 MNHEY and CDR2 SVGAGI come from the germline V gene. V trimming: 4 bases; J trimming: 7 bases; junction bases outside the gene matches: 6. CDR3 sequence reads: CASSLRGQGNEQFF. In DNA form, the CDR3 reads TGTGCCAGCAGTTTAAGAGGACAGGGTAATGAGCAGTTCTTC.